This T cell receptor (beta chain) is drawn from a study of T cell responses to AZD1222 COVID-19 vaccine (dated by TCRdb to about 2021). Regarding the research as a whole: TCR sequencing covered approximately 230 trial participants: 207 given two doses of AZD1222 and 26 given two doses of MenACWY control vaccine. Trial participants were enrolled into age subgroups of 18-55, 56-69 and 70-plus years, which contained around 140, 26 and 57 TCR-sequenced participants, respectively. What the study reported, not specific to this receptor: Epitopes outside the regions mutated in the B.1.351 and B.1.1.7 variants were reportedly recognized by nearly half of the unique spike-specific TCRs. After two AZD1222 doses, both the breadth and the depth of spike-specific TCRs were significantly higher than at day 0 and than in MenACWY recipients. Conclusions about previously exposed vaccinees are limited, since just a handful of AZD1222 recipients were seropositive for SARS-CoV-2 at baseline. No day 14 peak-response samples were available, so repertoires were characterized only after the peak T cell response. The 56-69-year group was small, and its depth increase did not reach significance, likely because of low power. Participants were mostly white British, with more females than males. The authors suggested clonal diversity may have been underestimated. Vaccine-associated CD4 TCRs spanned the whole spike protein, with dominant responses in regions 160-218 and 743-854.

Points on this clone: Its antigen is not yet known. The sample holds no much larger clone one base away, and base qualities are not on file.

Via the germline V gene, CDR1 is SGHRS and CDR2 YFSETQ. V sheds 1 base and J sheds 0 bases, leaving 13 bases between their ends. The CDR3 spans 16 residues, from the cysteine through the phenylalanine. This entry keeps only the CDR3 DNA: 48 bases, framed from base 1. The CDR3 regions of human TCRbeta chains were subjected to immunosequencing. As for how the authors treated the data: Repertoire TCRs were matched against a reference library of SARS-CoV-2-specific TCRs generated with the MIRA antigen-specificity platform. Breadth was defined as the fraction of unique TCRs that were SARS-CoV-2-associated, and depth was defined as the fraction of total T cells that were SARS-CoV-2-associated. Using the MIRA data, each spike-specific TCR was mapped to the spike region that the TCR reacts to and placed in a CD4 or CD8 class. Log10-transformed breadth and depth values were compared by one-way ANOVA with Sidak's multiple comparisons tests. Sourced from immuneACCESS, this table was stored by TCRdb with only in-frame sequences that have V and J called. A share of the clones is absent; for the studies checked, an unresolved V gene accounts for under half, and the remainder has no known explanation. The V and J calls and clone size are taken from that table; D and trimming were inferred from the DNA. The sample data list about 200,000 clones, and roughly 92% of these were observed just once. Around 3.6% of the sample comes from the top ten.

What the time point label conveys for this sample: about 28 days (+/-7) after the second vaccine dose. Sample treatment or condition, as interpreted from the label and publication: meningococcal conjugate vaccine given as trial control. The vaccinee samples were drawn from two UK trials, COV001 and COV002, one of which was a single-blind randomized controlled phase 2/3 trial testing AZD1222 (ChAdOx1 nCoV-19) in healthy adults. Trial participant PBMC samples were collected at day 0 and day 28 after the second dose for TCRbeta chain sequencing. The source was peripheral blood, collected 28 days after the second dose of the MenACWY control vaccine. The chain employs TRBV5-1 and TRBJ1-2; the D gene is perhaps TRBD1, on 5 matching bases. The TCR sequence derives from an adult who received the MenACWY meningococcal vaccine as a control. The DNA is TGCGCCAGCAGCTTGATTGGGGAAGGGGCTAACTATGGCTACACCTTC. Its coded protein is CASSLIGEGANYGYTF.